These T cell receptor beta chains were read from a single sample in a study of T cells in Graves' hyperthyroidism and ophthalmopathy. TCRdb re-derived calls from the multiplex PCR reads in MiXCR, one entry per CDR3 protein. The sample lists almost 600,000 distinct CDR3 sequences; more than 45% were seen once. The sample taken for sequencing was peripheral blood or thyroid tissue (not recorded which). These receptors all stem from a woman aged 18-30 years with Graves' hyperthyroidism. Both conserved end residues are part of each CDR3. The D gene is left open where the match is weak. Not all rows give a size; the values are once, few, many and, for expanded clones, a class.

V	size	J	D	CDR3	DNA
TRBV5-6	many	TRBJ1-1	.	CATTVGGRMAFF	TGTGCCACCACAGTGGGGGGGCGCATGGCTTTCTTT
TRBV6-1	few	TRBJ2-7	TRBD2	CASSLTLAGAYEQYF	TGTGCCAGCAGTTTGACTCTAGCGGGGGCCTACGAGCAGTACTTC
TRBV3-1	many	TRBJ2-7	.	CASSPGPNYEQYF	TGTGCCAGCAGCCCGGGACCGAACTACGAGCAGTACTTC
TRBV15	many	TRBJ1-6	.	CATSRRDGNSPLHF	TGTGCCACCAGCAGAAGGGACGGTAATTCACCCCTCCACTTT
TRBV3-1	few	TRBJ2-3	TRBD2	CASSAGLATSTDTQYF	TGTGCCAGCAGCGCAGGACTAGCGACTAGCACAGATACGCAGTATTTT
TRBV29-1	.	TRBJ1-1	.	CSVESSRVYEAFF	TGCAGCGTTGAGTCGTCCAGGGTCTATGAGGCTTTCTTT
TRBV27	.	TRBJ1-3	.	CASSLGQNTIYF	TGTGCCAGCAGTTTAGGGCAGAACACCATATATTTT
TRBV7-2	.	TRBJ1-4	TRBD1	CASSLSLYRGGEKLFF	TGTGCCAGCAGCTTATCGCTCTACAGGGGGGGTGAAAAACTGTTTTTT
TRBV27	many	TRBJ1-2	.	CASSSRDIRFNYGYTF	TGTGCCAGCAGTTCCCGGGACATCCGCTTTAACTATGGCTACACCTTC
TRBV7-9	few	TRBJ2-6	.	CASSLPGGEGTPGANVLTF	TGTGCCAGCAGCTTACCGGGGGGCGAGGGGACCCCTGGGGCCAACGTCCTGACTTTC
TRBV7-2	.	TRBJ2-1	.	CASSSDSRREQFF	TGTGCCAGCAGCTCCGACTCTAGGAGGGAGCAGTTCTTC
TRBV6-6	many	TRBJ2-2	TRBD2	CASRPGLAVTGELFF	TGTGCCAGCAGACCGGGACTAGCGGTGACCGGGGAGCTGTTTTTT
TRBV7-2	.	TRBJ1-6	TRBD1	CASSPGQRGLFLHF	TGTGCCAGCAGCCCGGGACAGCGAGGTCTTTTCCTCCACTTT
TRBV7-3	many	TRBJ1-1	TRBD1	CASKGDREDTEAFF	TGTGCCAGCAAGGGGGACAGGGAGGATACTGAAGCTTTCTTT
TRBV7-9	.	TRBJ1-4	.	CASSLAEWTATNEKLFF	TGTGCCAGCAGCTTAGCGGAGTGGACAGCAACTAATGAAAAACTGTTTTTT
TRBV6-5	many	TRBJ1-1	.	CASSYLGARGTEAFF	TGTGCCAGCAGTTACTTGGGGGCGAGGGGCACTGAAGCTTTCTTT
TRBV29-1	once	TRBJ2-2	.	CSVKRAGDETGELFF	TGCAGCGTAAAACGGGCAGGAGATGAAACCGGGGAGCTGTTTTTT
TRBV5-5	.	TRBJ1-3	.	CASSLESGHTIYF	TGTGCCAGCAGCTTAGAATCGGGGCACACCATATATTTT
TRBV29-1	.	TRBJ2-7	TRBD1	CSLLQGANEQYF	TGCAGCTTGTTGCAGGGGGCCAACGAGCAGTACTTC
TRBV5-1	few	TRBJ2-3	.	CASSRVVAEDTDTQYF	TGCGCCAGCAGCCGCGTGGTAGCGGAGGACACAGATACGCAGTATTTT
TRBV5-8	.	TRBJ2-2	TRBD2	CASSLEAGVTGELFF	TGTGCCAGCAGCTTGGAAGCGGGGGTTACCGGGGAGCTGTTTTTT
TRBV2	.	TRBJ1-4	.	CASSGALGAIEKLFF	TGTGCCAGCAGTGGGGCTCTGGGGGCTATTGAAAAACTGTTTTTT
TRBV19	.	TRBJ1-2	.	CASMGLVAHGYTF	TGTGCCAGTATGGGGTTGGTGGCTCATGGCTACACCTTC
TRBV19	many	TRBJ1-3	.	CASSVAVGNTIYF	TGTGCCAGTAGTGTCGCGGTGGGAAACACCATATATTTT
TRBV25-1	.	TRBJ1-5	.	CASSEQGNSNQPQHF	TGTGCCAGCAGTGAACAGGGAAATAGCAATCAGCCCCAGCATTTT
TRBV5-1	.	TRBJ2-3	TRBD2	CASSPALAGATSTDTQYF	TGCGCCAGCAGCCCGGCGTTAGCGGGAGCCACTAGCACAGATACGCAGTATTTT
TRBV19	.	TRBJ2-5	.	CASSMVRETQYF	TGTGCCAGTAGTATGGTCAGGGAGACCCAGTACTTC
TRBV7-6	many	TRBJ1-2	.	CASGRGLGYTF	TGTGCCAGCGGACGCGGGCTTGGCTACACCTTC
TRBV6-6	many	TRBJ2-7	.	CASSPPPLEHRNEQYF	TGTGCCAGCAGCCCCCCCCCTCTGGAGCATAGGAACGAGCAGTACTTC
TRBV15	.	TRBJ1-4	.	CATSRARRNEKLFF	TGTGCCACCAGCAGAGCACGACGAAATGAAAAACTGTTTTTT
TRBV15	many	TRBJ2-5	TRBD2	CATKGTSATQYF	TGTGCCACCAAGGGGACTAGCGCGACCCAGTACTTC
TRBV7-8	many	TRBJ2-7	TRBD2	CASNPVAGGTYEQYF	TGTGCCAGCAATCCCGTAGCGGGAGGTACCTACGAGCAGTACTTC
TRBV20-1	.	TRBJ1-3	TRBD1	CSAERADRAGNTIYF	TGCAGTGCCGAGAGGGCCGACAGGGCTGGAAACACCATATATTTT
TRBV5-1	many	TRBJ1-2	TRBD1	CASSLRQGIGYTF	TGCGCCAGCAGCTTACGACAGGGGATCGGCTACACCTTC
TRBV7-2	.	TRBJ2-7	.	CASSVVETGAYEQYF	TGTGCCAGCAGCGTTGTCGAAACGGGCGCCTACGAGCAGTACTTC
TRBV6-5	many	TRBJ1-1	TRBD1	CASSKGSGQGSWAFF	TGTGCCAGCAGTAAGGGGTCGGGACAGGGTTCTTGGGCTTTCTTT
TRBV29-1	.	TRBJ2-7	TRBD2	CSVAGTSATVDEQYF	TGCAGCGTAGCCGGGACTAGCGCGACGGTCGATGAGCAGTACTTC
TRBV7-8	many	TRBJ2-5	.	CASSEPGTHQETQYF	TGTGCCAGCAGCGAACCCGGGACACACCAAGAGACCCAGTACTTC
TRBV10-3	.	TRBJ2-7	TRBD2	CAISAQTSISSYNEQYF	TGTGCCATCAGTGCCCAGACTAGCATATCCTCCTACAATGAGCAGTACTTC
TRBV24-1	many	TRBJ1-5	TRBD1	CATSDSKQGTSGPQHF	TGTGCCACCAGTGACTCTAAACAGGGGACGTCGGGGCCCCAGCATTTT
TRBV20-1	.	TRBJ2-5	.	CSARESGSIQETQYF	TGCAGTGCTAGAGAGTCAGGCTCGATCCAAGAGACCCAGTACTTC
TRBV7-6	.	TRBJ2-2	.	CASSLGSGQSTGELFF	TGTGCCAGCAGCTTAGGGAGCGGACAGTCGACCGGGGAGCTGTTTTTT
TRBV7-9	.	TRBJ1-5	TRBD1	CASSLTGESNEPQHF	TGTGCCAGCAGCTTAACAGGGGAGAGCAATGAGCCCCAGCATTTT
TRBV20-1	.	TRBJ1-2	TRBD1	CSAPTGETYGYTF	TGCAGTGCCCCGACAGGGGAGACTTATGGCTACACCTTC
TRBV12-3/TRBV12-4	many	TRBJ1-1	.	CASSDLGGRGSIEAFF	TGTGCCAGCAGCGATTTGGGGGGGAGGGGCTCCATTGAAGCTTTCTTT